The rows below give T cell receptor beta chains drawn from one sample of a study of spatial heterogeneity in lung cancer. TCRdb passed the 5' RACE reads through MiXCR, listing each CDR3 protein once. The sample lists about 800 distinct CDR3 sequences, about 7.1% occurring once. Here the sequenced sample was lung tumor tissue, taken at surgery. The receptors come from a male donor with early-stage non-small cell lung cancer. CDR3s include the opening cysteine and the closing phenylalanine or tryptophan.

J	V	CDR3
TRBJ1-5	TRBV7-9	CASSPGTGGQPQHF
TRBJ2-1	TRBV5-5	CASSLLVAGAAYEQFF
TRBJ2-1	TRBV19	CASSTYAGEQFF
TRBJ2-6	TRBV19	CASSPGAGANVLTF
TRBJ2-2	TRBV6-5	CASRLHTGELFF
TRBJ2-5	TRBV19	CASSMWGSEQETQYF
TRBJ1-4	TRBV4-3	CASSQDPQGTVEKLFF
TRBJ2-5	TRBV12-3/TRBV12-4	CASREQGERETQYF
TRBJ2-5	TRBV7-2	CASSLGTGKETQYF
TRBJ1-1	TRBV4-3	CASSQWTGVMNTEAFF